A single sample gave rise to the 26 T cell receptor beta chains below, sequenced in a study of CD8 T cells in ankylosing spondylitis (dated by TCRdb to the late 2010s). What the study reported, not specific to this receptor: A TCR beta motif made up of fewer than 10 highly homologous amino acid variants appeared to be characteristic of blood from ankylosing spondylitis patients.

The library came from 5' RACE. The run used an Illumina HiSeq 2500. Through fastp at Q25 and MiXCR, TCRdb rebuilt clones from the public reads, retaining in-frame beta chains. A single entry per CDR3 protein holds the most common genes and DNA from its merged rows. This sample lists 300,000 to 400,000 distinct CDR3 sequences; about a fifth were detected once. Approximately 15% of the sample is taken by the ten largest. These receptors have no identified antigens. Sample: blood, either unsorted or a sorted T cell fraction (not recorded which). The receptors derive from a male donor with ankylosing spondylitis.

This clonotype was counted only a few times. V is TRBV12-3 or TRBV12-4 and J is TRBJ1-2, with D hard to call. The V end lost 6 bases, the J end lost 9 bases, and 26 bases lay between the germline ends. The CDR3 covers 16 residues. CDR3 sequence reads: CASRSLDRTGVGSYTF. The CDR3 DNA sequence: TGTGCCAGCAGAAGCCTGGATAGGACCGGGGTTGGGAGCTACACCTTC.

This clonotype turned up a few times. The chain links TRBV4-1 to TRBJ2-1; 9 bases are a match to TRBD2. V shed 2 bases and J 4 bases; nucleotides not matched to a gene: 3. CDR3 length equals 15 residues. The V gene's germline CDR1 is MGHRA and CDR2 YSYEKL. The CDR3 region has the DNA TGCGCCAGCAGCCAAATGGGACTAGCATACAATGAGCAGTTCTTC. Amino acids: CASSQMGLAYNEQFF.

The rearrangement uses TRBV27 and TRBJ2-7; weak D call: TRBD1 (5 bases). The CDR3 spans 17 residues. Germline-derived CDR1 and CDR2 are MNHEY and SMNVEV (reference sequence). Trimming left V 5 bases short and J 2 bases short, with 22 bases between. The CDR3 reads CASSPPRWGAHTYEQYF. The CDR3 DNA sequence: TGTGCCAGCAGTCCCCCGCGATGGGGCGCCCACACCTACGAGCAGTACTTC.

V gene TRBV5-5 combines with J gene TRBJ2-1, with no clear D. With 3 bases removed from V and 8 bases from J, the gap between germline ends came to 15 bases. The V gene's germline CDR1 is SGHKS and CDR2 YYEKEE (reference sequence). This CDR3 contains 14 residues. The CDR3 DNA is TGTGCCAGCAGCTCATCAATGTATCGTGATGAGCAGTTCTTC. Its protein product is CASSSSMYRDEQFF. Together with reference TRBV5-5 and TRBJ2-1, the CDR3 gives the full variable domain: DAGVTQSPTHLIKTRGQQVTLRCSPISGHKSVSWYQQVLGQGPQFIFQYYEKEERGRGNFPDRFSARQFPNYSSELNVNALLLGDSALYLCASSSSMYRDEQFFGPGTRLTVL.

The V gene is TRBV27, the J gene TRBJ2-1; D ambiguous. CDR1 and CDR2 (germline): MNHEY, SMNVEV (reference sequence). V lost 3 bases to trimming and J lost 5 bases, with 8 bases between them. This CDR3 region has 13 residues. CDR3 DNA sequence: TGTGCCAGCAGTTTTCGCAGAGACAATGAGCAGTTCTTC. Encoded protein: CASSFRRDNEQFF.

The V and J genes are TRBV12-3 or TRBV12-4 and TRBJ2-7; D is possibly TRBD1 or TRBD2 (5 bases each). Trimming took 8 bases from V and 6 from J, leaving 17 bases between them. This CDR3 region has 13 residues. This CDR3 reads CASGPAGRAEQYF. CDR3 sequence (DNA): TGTGCCAGCGGGCCCGCGGGCAGGGCCGAGCAGTACTTC.

This clonotype was found a few times. This chain links TRBV9 with TRBJ1-5; no definite D call. Deletions cut 2 bases from V and 5 bases from J, with 8 bases between. This CDR3 spans 13 amino acids. Per germline, CDR1 SGDLS and CDR2 YYNGEE. The CDR3 is CASSVTGHQPQHF. For the CDR3, the DNA is TGTGCCAGCAGCGTTACTGGTCATCAGCCCCAGCATTTT.

This clonotype has a handful of counts. This chain uses TRBV29-1 with TRBJ1-1, with D hard to call. Between the trimmed V and J ends, which lost 7 bases and 0 bases, there was a span of 12 bases. Germline V gene sequence: CDR1 SQVTM, CDR2 ANQGSEA. The CDR3 runs 13 residues. The CDR3 reads CSASPQVNTEAFF. The CDR3 region has the DNA TGCAGCGCCAGCCCGCAGGTGAACACTGAAGCTTTCTTT. The entire variable domain, with the rest obtained from reference TRBV29-1 and TRBJ1-1, is as follows: SAVISQKPSRDICQRGTSLTIQCQVDSQVTMMFWYRQQPGQSLTLIATANQGSEATYESGFVIDKFPISRPNLTFSTLTVSNMSPEDSSIYLCSASPQVNTEAFFGQGTRLTVV.

J is TRBJ2-3 and V is TRBV29-1; 7 bases match TRBD2. CDR1 is SQVTM, CDR2 ANQGSEA, per germline. V lost 6 bases and J lost 0; bases outside the gene matches: 6. CDR3 length equals 14 residues. CDR3 residues: CSVTGLVSTDTQYF. DNA for the CDR3: TGCAGCGTGACTGGACTAGTTAGCACAGATACGCAGTATTTT.

The chain uses TRBV9 and TRBJ2-5, with a tentative D call TRBD2 (5 bases). Deletions cut 3 bases from V and 5 bases from J, with 11 bases between. Germline CDR1 and CDR2: SGDLS and YYNGEE. This CDR3 spans 13 amino acids. CDR3 protein: CASSAIPGETQYF. As DNA, the CDR3 is TGTGCCAGCAGCGCCATCCCGGGGGAGACCCAGTACTTC.

The rearrangement uses TRBV28 and TRBJ2-5; TRBD1 matches 12 bases. The CDR3 spans 14 residues. CDR1 and CDR2 from the germline V gene are MDHEN and SYDVKM. With V trimmed by 6 bases and J by 4 bases, 3 bases remained unmatched. The CDR3 sequence: CASRGQGAGETQYF. The CDR3 DNA reads TGTGCCAGCAGGGGACAGGGGGCGGGAGAGACCCAGTACTTC. Complete variable domain (other parts from reference TRBV28 and TRBJ2-5): DVKVTQSSRYLVKRTGEKVFLECVQDMDHENMFWYRQDPGLGLRLIYFSYDVKMKEKGDIPEGYSVSREKKERFSLILESASTNQTSMYLCASRGQGAGETQYFGPGTRLLVL.

In this sample, this clonotype turned up many times. The chain employs TRBV4-3 and TRBJ2-7, with a weak D call TRBD1 (6 bases). Germline V gene lookup returns CDR1 LGHNA and CDR2 YSLEER. The CDR3 is 17 residues long. V shed 0 bases and J shed 0 bases, with 15 bases lying between them. Written as DNA, the CDR3 is TGCGCCAGCAGCCAAGAATGGGACACCTGGACCTCCTACGAGCAGTACTTC. Translating it yields CASSQEWDTWTSYEQYF.

The genes are TRBV5-1 and TRBJ2-1, with 11 bases lining up with TRBD2. CDR1 is SGHRS, CDR2 YFSETQ, per germline. The CDR3 sequence is 17 residues long. V lost 1 base to trimming and J lost 0 bases; unmatched junction nucleotides: 3. CDR3 loop: CASSLSTSGNSYNEQFF. In nucleotides, the CDR3 is TGCGCCAGCAGCTTGTCGACTAGCGGGAACTCCTACAATGAGCAGTTCTTC.

The chain joins TRBV6-5 to TRBJ2-7, with 11 bases aligning to TRBD1. Germline V gene lookup returns CDR1 MNHEY and CDR2 SVGAGI. The V and J ends lost 0 bases and 7 bases, in that order; junction bases with no gene match: 14. The CDR3 loop spans 18 amino acids. CDR3 sequence (DNA): TGTGCCAGCAGTTACTCGCTCCCTGGGACAGGGGGGCAGAGGGAGCAGTACTTC. Its translation is CASSYSLPGTGGQREQYF.

This chain connects TRBV5-1 to TRBJ2-2; no clear D. Between the trimmed V and J ends, which lost 6 bases and 6 bases, there was a span of 12 bases. This CDR3 has 13 amino acids. CDR1 and CDR2 from the germline V gene are SGHRS and YFSETQ. CDR3 residues: CASTSVGAGELFF. The CDR3 region has the DNA TGCGCCAGCACATCGGTTGGGGCCGGGGAGCTGTTTTTT. The full variable domain, completed using reference TRBV5-1 and TRBJ2-2, is KAGVTQTPRYLIKTRGQQVTLSCSPISGHRSVSWYQQTPGQGLQFLFEYFSETQRNKGNFPGRFSGRQFSNSRSEMNVSTLELGDSALYLCASTSVGAGELFFGEGSRLTVL.

The V gene is TRBV12-3 or TRBV12-4, the J gene TRBJ2-1, with D perhaps being TRBD1 or TRBD2 (5 bases each). V lost 4 bases and J 2 bases, leaving 12 bases between the germline ends. This CDR3 region has 15 residues. CDR3 sequence: CASSSRDVAYNEQFF. The CDR3 region has the DNA TGTGCCAGCAGTTCACGGGACGTAGCCTACAATGAGCAGTTCTTC.

This clonotype has just a few counts. The chain carries TRBV20-1 and TRBJ2-1; D remains ambiguous. V shed 5 bases and J shed 0 bases, with 14 bases lying between them. CDR1 is DFQATT, CDR2 SNEGSKA, per germline (reference sequence). The CDR3 spans 15 residues. In nucleotides, the CDR3 is TGCAGTGCTTGGTCGGCTTCGAGCTCCTACAATGAGCAGTTCTTC. It specifies CSAWSASSSYNEQFF.

This clonotype was detected only a few times. The V and J genes are TRBV7-3 and TRBJ2-1; D is ambiguous. The CDR3 spans 13 residues. From germline, CDR1 is SGHTA and CDR2 FQGTGA. V was clipped by 3 bases and J by 6 bases, with 9 bases between them. The CDR3 bases are TGTGCCAGCAGCTTCGTTGGCGGCAATGAGCAGTTCTTC. Translation: CASSFVGGNEQFF.

This clonotype was observed a few times. The chain carries TRBV27 and TRBJ2-1, with D maybe TRBD2 (5 bases). Germline lookup yields CDR1 MNHEY and CDR2 SMNVEV (reference sequence). Trimming left V 3 bases short and J 9 bases short, with 18 bases between. The CDR3 is 15 amino acids. CDR3 in DNA: TGTGCCAGCAGTTTGGAGGCCCCCAACTCCAGTGAGCAGTTCTTC. Translating it yields CASSLEAPNSSEQFF.

This clonotype was found a few times. The J gene is TRBJ2-7, the V gene TRBV3-1; possible D gene TRBD1, 5 bases. The germline V gene has CDR1 LGHDT and CDR2 YNNKEL (reference sequence). This CDR3 has 17 amino acids. The V end was cut by 3 bases, the J end by 2 bases, with 20 bases between. In DNA form, the CDR3 reads TGTGCCAGCAGCCAGGCCCCCGCGGAGCTAGGGGCCTACGAGCAGTACTTC. It encodes CASSQAPAELGAYEQYF.

The CDR3: CASMWGSYGYTF. The CDR3 coding sequence is TGTGCCAGCATGTGGGGTAGCTATGGCTACACCTTC. V and J are TRBV6-1 and TRBJ1-2; no clear D. The germline CDR1 and CDR2 sequences are MNHNS and SASEGT. V shed 7 bases and J shed 4 bases, with 10 bases lying between them. The CDR3 extends over 12 amino acids.

This clonotype was observed a handful of times. The V gene is TRBV2, the J gene TRBJ1-4; TRBD1 is a possible D gene (5 bases). V lost 6 bases and J lost 0, with 11 bases in between. Looked up from germline, CDR1 is SNHLY and CDR2 is FYNNEI. This CDR3 is 15 amino acids long. The DNA of the CDR3 is TGTGCCAGCAGGGGGACGGAAGCAACTAATGAAAAACTGTTTTTT. It encodes CASRGTEATNEKLFF. Supplemented by reference TRBV2 and TRBJ1-4, the full variable domain reads EPEVTQTPSHQVTQMGQEVILRCVPISNHLYFYWYRQILGQKVEFLVSFYNNEISEKSEIFDDQFSVERPDGSNFTLKIRSTKLEDSAMYFCASRGTEATNEKLFFGSGTQLSVL.

This sequence joins TRBV12-3 or TRBV12-4 and TRBJ2-1; D remains ambiguous. The CDR3 is made up of 14 amino acids. With 0 bases removed from V and 8 bases from J, the gap between germline ends came to 11 bases. In nucleotides, the CDR3 is TGTGCCAGCAGTTTAGCGCGCGGACGGTATGAGCAGTTCTTC. It yields the protein CASSLARGRYEQFF.

This clonotype was counted a few times. The CDR3 DNA sequence: TGTGCCAGCAGCTTACGGTATGGGGACAATGAGCAGTTCTTC. Translated: CASSLRYGDNEQFF. The chain links TRBV7-3 to TRBJ2-1; D unresolved. The CDR3 runs 14 residues. Trimming removed 2 bases at V and 5 bases at J, with 10 bases between. The germline V gene encodes CDR1 SGHTA and CDR2 FQGTGA.

This sequence joins TRBV30 and TRBJ1-2; D perhaps matches TRBD1 (5 bases). The germline CDR1 and CDR2 sequences are GTSNPN and SVGIG (reference sequence). V was pared by 0 bases and J by 7 bases, with 12 bases between. The CDR3 has 13 amino acids. CDR3 protein: CAWSVGVKVGYTF. In DNA, the CDR3 is TGTGCCTGGAGTGTAGGGGTAAAAGTTGGCTACACCTTC.

The rearrangement uses TRBV12-3 or TRBV12-4 and TRBJ2-7, with 9 bases that match TRBD1. With V trimmed by 3 bases and J by 4 bases, 19 bases remained unmatched. This CDR3 region has 19 residues. Written as DNA, the CDR3 is TGTGCCAGCAGTTTCCGGGGACAGGGTATGATCCGATCGGGATACGAGCAGTACTTC. Its translation: CASSFRGQGMIRSGYEQYF.